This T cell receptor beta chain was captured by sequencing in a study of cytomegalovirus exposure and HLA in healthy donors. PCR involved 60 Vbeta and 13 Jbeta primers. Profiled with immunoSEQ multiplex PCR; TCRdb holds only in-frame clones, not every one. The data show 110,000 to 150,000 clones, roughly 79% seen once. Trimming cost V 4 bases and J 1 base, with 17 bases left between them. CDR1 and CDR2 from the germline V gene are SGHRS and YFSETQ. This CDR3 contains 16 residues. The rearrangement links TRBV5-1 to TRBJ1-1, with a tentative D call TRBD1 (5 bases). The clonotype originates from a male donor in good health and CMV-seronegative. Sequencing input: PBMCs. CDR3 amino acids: CASSQTGTSWNTEAFF. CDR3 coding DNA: TGCGCCAGCAGCCAAACAGGTACTTCCTGGAACACTGAAGCTTTCTTT.